These 13 T cell receptor beta chains share one sample of origin, sequenced in a study of T cells in Graves' hyperthyroidism and ophthalmopathy. RNA transcripts were the template for amplifying TCR beta CDR3 regions. During a first-round RT-PCR of the TCR CDR3, the HTBI primer set was used. TCRdb used MiXCR to reprocess the multiplex PCR reads, holding one entry per CDR3 protein. The table shows around 380,000 distinct CDR3 sequences, with approximately 13% occurring only once. Sequenced input: blood. The source of these receptors is a man aged 25-45 years with Graves' hyperthyroidism that later progressed to Graves' ophthalmopathy.

The rearrangement joins TRBV7-2 to TRBJ1-4; 7 bases are a match to TRBD1. The germline CDR1 and CDR2 sequences are SGHTA and FQGNSA. CDR3 length: 14 residues. V gave up 5 bases and J gave up 8 bases; unmatched junction bases: 8. This CDR3 is CASSLGQSREKLFF. CDR3 nucleotide sequence: TGTGCCAGCAGCCTGGGACAGTCTCGCGAAAAACTGTTTTTT.

This clonotype was seen at least ten times. V usage is TRBV13 and J usage is TRBJ2-1; D remains ambiguous. In germline, CDR1 is PRHDT, CDR2 FYEKMQ (reference sequence). The CDR3 is made up of 14 amino acids. V gave up 3 bases and J gave up 3 bases, with 9 bases separating them. The CDR3 loop is CASSFEGDYNEQFF. DNA for the CDR3: TGTGCCAGCAGCTTCGAAGGCGACTACAATGAGCAGTTCTTC.

This clonotype was found many times. The chain links TRBV20-1 to TRBJ1-2; 11 bases map to TRBD1. V was clipped by 3 bases and J by 8 bases; unmatched bases: 11. The CDR3 is made up of 15 amino acids. Per the germline V gene, CDR1 is DFQATT and CDR2 is SNEGSKA (reference sequence). CDR3 sequence: CSARGSGTGGWGYTF. CDR3 DNA sequence: TGCAGTGCTAGGGGATCCGGGACAGGGGGATGGGGCTACACCTTC.

The chain carries TRBV7-2 and TRBJ2-7; 10 nucleotides agree with TRBD2. The CDR3 is made up of 15 amino acids. V dropped 5 bases and J dropped 7; count of bases not matched to a gene: 11. Germline-derived CDR1 and CDR2 are SGHTA and FQGNSA. CDR3 loop: CASSLGLSGGREQYF. DNA for the CDR3: TGTGCCAGCAGCCTGGGCCTTAGCGGGGGGCGGGAGCAGTACTTC.

The rearrangement links TRBV4-1 to TRBJ2-1; no clear D gene. Trimming removed 2 bases at V and 10 bases at J, with 9 bases between. The length of the CDR3 is 12 residues. The V gene's germline CDR1 is MGHRA and CDR2 YSYEKL. The CDR3 here is CASSQHLAEQFF. CDR3 nucleotide sequence: TGCGCCAGCAGCCAACATCTGGCCGAGCAGTTCTTC.

The table lists this clonotype with many counts. The chain carries TRBV7-8 and TRBJ1-1; 11 positions agree with TRBD1. Germline-derived CDR1 and CDR2 are SGHVS and FQNEAQ. V lost 5 bases, J lost 4 bases, and 9 bases stayed unmatched. The CDR3 is made up of 16 amino acids. DNA of the CDR3: TGTGCCAGCAGCCCAGGACAGGGGGCCTTCGGCACTGAAGCTTTCTTT. This codes for CASSPGQGAFGTEAFF. The full variable domain, rest sourced from reference TRBV7-8 and TRBJ1-1, is GAGVSQSPRYKVAKRGQDVALRCDPISGHVSLFWYQQALGQGPEFLTYFQNEAQLDKSGLPSDRFFAERPEGSVSTLKIQRTQQEDSAVYLCASSPGQGAFGTEAFFGQGTRLTVV.

This clonotype has a handful of counts. V usage is TRBV9 and J usage is TRBJ2-1; a weak D match, TRBD2 (6 bases). CDR1 is SGDLS, CDR2 YYNGEE, per germline. The V and J ends lost 6 bases and 8 bases respectively, with 15 bases between them. The CDR3 covers 13 residues. For the CDR3, the DNA is TGTGCCAGCATGGGGGAGGCGAAGGATGAGCAGTTCTTC. This codes for CASMGEAKDEQFF.

The CDR3 DNA reads TGCGCCAGCAGCCAGGACAGGATTCCCTACGAGCAGTACTTC. Its translation: CASSQDRIPYEQYF. The chain uses TRBV4-1 and TRBJ2-7, with 7 bases fitting TRBD1. From germline, CDR1 is MGHRA and CDR2 YSYEKL. The CDR3 extends over 14 amino acids. V was clipped by 3 bases and J by 2 bases; unmatched bases: 4.

The chain links TRBV7-3 to TRBJ1-1; D perhaps matches TRBD1 (5 bases). The V end was cut by 4 bases, the J end by 3 bases, with 15 bases between. Germline-derived CDR1 and CDR2 are SGHTA and FQGTGA. The CDR3 consists of 15 residues. CDR3 sequence: CASSSIGVTYTEAFF. Here the CDR3 DNA reads TGTGCCAGCAGCTCTATAGGGGTTACGTACACTGAAGCTTTCTTT.

Remarks on this clonotype: Since a much larger clone is just one base distant, this may be a read error. No conserved phenylalanine or tryptophan ends this CDR3, so it is likely a read error. The rearrangement links TRBV7-9 to TRBJ2-5; D may match TRBD1 or TRBD2 (5 bases each). The germline V gene encodes CDR1 SEHNR and CDR2 FQNEAQ (reference sequence). Between the trimmed V and J ends, which lost 4 bases and 3 bases, there was a span of 12 bases. The CDR3 is 14 amino acids. The CDR3 sequence is CASSWGPYKETQYI. The CDR3 nucleotides read TGTGCCAGCAGCTGGGGACCTTACAAAGAGACCCAGTACATC.

As to this clonotype: The junction departs from germline at one end; a sequencing error may be responsible. The rearrangement links TRBV4-1 to TRBJ1-2; D is possibly TRBD1 (5 bases). Germline values: CDR1 MGHRA, CDR2 YSYEKL. This CDR3 is 17 amino acids long. CDR3 DNA: TGCGCCAGCAGCCAAGATGGTGCGGCCCGGGGCCGAGATGGCTGCACCTTC. This codes for CASSQDGAARGRDGCTF.

Comments on this clonotype: A much larger clone sits a single nucleotide away, making a read error possible. The chain is built from TRBV20-1 and TRBJ2-1, with D perhaps TRBD2 (5 bases). V was clipped by 1 base and J by 5 bases, with 15 bases between them. Germline V gives CDR1 DFQATT, CDR2 SNEGSKA (reference sequence). This CDR3 region has 15 residues. The CDR3 loop reads CSARVSGSPHNEQFF. The CDR3 nucleotides read TGCAGTGCTAGAGTGTCGGGGTCCCCCCACAATGAGCAGTTCTTC.

This clonotype showed up many times. V gene TRBV2 combines with J gene TRBJ2-1; tentative D call: TRBD2 (6 bases). Looked up from germline, CDR1 is SNHLY and CDR2 is FYNNEI. This CDR3 region has 11 residues. The ends were cut back, 6 bases at V and 8 bases at J, with 8 bases in the middle. The CDR3 protein is CASSQRDEQFF. CDR3 DNA: TGTGCCAGCAGCCAGCGGGATGAGCAGTTCTTC. The full variable domain, with the rest looked up from reference TRBV2 and TRBJ2-1, is EPEVTQTPSHQVTQMGQEVILRCVPISNHLYFYWYRQILGQKVEFLVSFYNNEISEKSEIFDDQFSVERPDGSNFTLKIRSTKLEDSAMYFCASSQRDEQFFGPGTRLTVL.